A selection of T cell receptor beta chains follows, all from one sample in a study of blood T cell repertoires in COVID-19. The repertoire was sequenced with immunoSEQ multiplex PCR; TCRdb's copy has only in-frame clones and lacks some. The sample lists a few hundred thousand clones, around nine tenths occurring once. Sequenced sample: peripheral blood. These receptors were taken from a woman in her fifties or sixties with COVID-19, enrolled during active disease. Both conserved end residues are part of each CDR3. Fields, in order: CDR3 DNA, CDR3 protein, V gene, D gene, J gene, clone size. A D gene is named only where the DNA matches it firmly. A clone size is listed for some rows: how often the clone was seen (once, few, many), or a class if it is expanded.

cdr3_nt: TGTGCCAGCAGCTTGGGACACTATTTGACTGAAGCTTTCTTT; cdr3_aa: CASSLGHYLTEAFF; v_call: TRBV7-2; d_call: -; j_call: TRBJ1-1; clone_size: -
cdr3_nt: TGTGCCACCGCCGCCCAGGGCACTGAAGCTTTCTTT; cdr3_aa: CATAAQGTEAFF; v_call: TRBV18; d_call: -; j_call: TRBJ1-1; clone_size: -
cdr3_nt: TGCAGTGCTAGTGGACAGCCGGGAGGTGGCTACACCTTC; cdr3_aa: CSASGQPGGGYTF; v_call: TRBV20-1; d_call: -; j_call: TRBJ1-2; clone_size: -
cdr3_nt: TGTGCCAGCAGACGCCGACAGGAAGGGGGCTACACCTTC; cdr3_aa: CASRRRQEGGYTF; v_call: TRBV12-3/TRBV12-4; d_call: -; j_call: TRBJ1-2; clone_size: -
cdr3_nt: TGTGCCAGCACCACGGGACAGGGTTACACCGGGGAGCTGTTTTTT; cdr3_aa: CASTTGQGYTGELFF; v_call: TRBV5-8; d_call: TRBD1; j_call: TRBJ2-2; clone_size: once
cdr3_nt: TGCGCCAGCAGCTCGAAAATCGGACAGGGGCAAGAGAACTATGGCTACACCTTC; cdr3_aa: CASSSKIGQGQENYGYTF; v_call: TRBV5-1; d_call: TRBD1; j_call: TRBJ1-2; clone_size: once
cdr3_nt: TGTGCCAGTAGTATAGCCCGGAGGGGCAGGGCCACTGAAGCTTTCTTT; cdr3_aa: CASSIARRGRATEAFF; v_call: TRBV19; d_call: -; j_call: TRBJ1-1; clone_size: -
cdr3_nt: TGTGCCAGCAGGACCGCCGGGAAGATTGCTGAAGCTTTCTTT; cdr3_aa: CASRTAGKIAEAFF; v_call: TRBV28; d_call: -; j_call: TRBJ1-1; clone_size: -
cdr3_nt: TGCGCCAGCAGCCTTGACAGGGGAACCTACGAGCAGTACTTC; cdr3_aa: CASSLDRGTYEQYF; v_call: TRBV5-1; d_call: TRBD1; j_call: TRBJ2-7; clone_size: -
cdr3_nt: TGTGCCAGCAGTTTACGTGGGGGTGTTCTAGCGGGGGTAAAAAACATTCAGTACTTC; cdr3_aa: CASSLRGGVLAGVKNIQYF; v_call: TRBV27; d_call: TRBD2; j_call: TRBJ2-4; clone_size: -
cdr3_nt: TGTGCCAGCAGTTTAGGGGCCGGGCAGCCCCAGCATTTT; cdr3_aa: CASSLGAGQPQHF; v_call: TRBV14; d_call: -; j_call: TRBJ1-5; clone_size: -
cdr3_nt: TGCGCCAGCAGTGAACAGGGGGAAACTAATACGCAGTATTTT; cdr3_aa: CASSEQGETNTQYF; v_call: TRBV10-2; d_call: TRBD1; j_call: TRBJ2-3; clone_size: -
cdr3_nt: TGTGCCAGCAGCCCGGCGGCTAGTTTGTACCAAGAGACCCAGTACTTC; cdr3_aa: CASSPAASLYQETQYF; v_call: TRBV5-4; d_call: -; j_call: TRBJ2-5; clone_size: -
cdr3_nt: TGTGCCACCAGCAGAGATGAAGCAGGGAACTATGGCTACACCTTC; cdr3_aa: CATSRDEAGNYGYTF; v_call: TRBV15; d_call: -; j_call: TRBJ1-2; clone_size: few
cdr3_nt: TGTGCCAGCAGCCCAACAGGGGTCTATGGCTACACCTTC; cdr3_aa: CASSPTGVYGYTF; v_call: TRBV7-8; d_call: TRBD1; j_call: TRBJ1-2; clone_size: -
cdr3_nt: TGTGCCAGCAGCCCGGGACAGTCTAATGAAAAACTGTTTTTT; cdr3_aa: CASSPGQSNEKLFF; v_call: TRBV6-5; d_call: TRBD1; j_call: TRBJ1-4; clone_size: -
cdr3_nt: TGTGCCACTTTAGACAGGATCTCTGGAAACACCATATATTTT; cdr3_aa: CATLDRISGNTIYF; v_call: TRBV19; d_call: -; j_call: TRBJ1-3; clone_size: -
cdr3_nt: TGTGCCAGCAGTTACTCCAGCGGGGGGCGGGATACGCAGTATTTT; cdr3_aa: CASSYSSGGRDTQYF; v_call: TRBV6-6; d_call: TRBD2; j_call: TRBJ2-3; clone_size: -
cdr3_nt: TGCGCCAGCAGCTTGTCAGGGGGCAATGGCTACACCTTC; cdr3_aa: CASSLSGGNGYTF; v_call: TRBV5-1; d_call: TRBD1; j_call: TRBJ1-2; clone_size: -
cdr3_nt: TGTGCCAGCTCACCGGATCCAGACAGGGCTGAAGCTTTCTTT; cdr3_aa: CASSPDPDRAEAFF; v_call: TRBV18; d_call: TRBD1; j_call: TRBJ1-1; clone_size: -
cdr3_nt: TGCGCCAGCAGAAAGGACAGGGCGAACACTGAAGCTTTCTTT; cdr3_aa: CASRKDRANTEAFF; v_call: TRBV4-1; d_call: TRBD1; j_call: TRBJ1-1; clone_size: -
cdr3_nt: TGTGCCAGCAGGGTTAAACCGGGACTAGGGGTCGGGGAGCTGTTTTTT; cdr3_aa: CASRVKPGLGVGELFF; v_call: TRBV2; d_call: TRBD2; j_call: TRBJ2-2; clone_size: -
cdr3_nt: TGTGCCAGCAGCCAGACGACAGGGGGCGCGGGTGGCTACACCTTC; cdr3_aa: CASSQTTGGAGGYTF; v_call: TRBV3-1/TRBV3-2; d_call: TRBD1; j_call: TRBJ1-2; clone_size: -
cdr3_nt: TGCGCCAGCAGTGAATCAAAGTCTGGAGACACTGAAGCTTTCTTT; cdr3_aa: CASSESKSGDTEAFF; v_call: TRBV10-1; d_call: -; j_call: TRBJ1-1; clone_size: -
cdr3_nt: TGCGCCAGCTCGGACAGCACCACCGGGGAGCTGTTTTTT; cdr3_aa: CASSDSTTGELFF; v_call: TRBV10-1; d_call: -; j_call: TRBJ2-2; clone_size: once
cdr3_nt: TGTGCCAGCAACACAGGGGTTACTGAAGCTTTCTTT; cdr3_aa: CASNTGVTEAFF; v_call: TRBV3-1/TRBV3-2; d_call: TRBD1; j_call: TRBJ1-1; clone_size: few
cdr3_nt: TGTGCCAGCAGCCAAACAGGGGTTGGCTATGGCTACACCTTC; cdr3_aa: CASSQTGVGYGYTF; v_call: TRBV5-4; d_call: TRBD1; j_call: TRBJ1-2; clone_size: -
cdr3_nt: TGTGCCAGCTCCGACCAAGAGACCCAGTACTTC; cdr3_aa: CASSDQETQYF; v_call: TRBV18; d_call: -; j_call: TRBJ2-5; clone_size: -
cdr3_nt: TGTGCCAGCAGCCGTGGTAGCGGGACAGCGAATGAAAAACTGTTTTTT; cdr3_aa: CASSRGSGTANEKLFF; v_call: TRBV7-9; d_call: TRBD1; j_call: TRBJ1-4; clone_size: -
cdr3_nt: TGTGCCAGCAAAGGACAGGGGGCACAGCCCCAGCATTTT; cdr3_aa: CASKGQGAQPQHF; v_call: TRBV6-5; d_call: TRBD1; j_call: TRBJ1-5; clone_size: -
cdr3_nt: TGTGCCAGTAGTCCACAGGGGATCGGATATAATTCACCCCTCCACTTT; cdr3_aa: CASSPQGIGYNSPLHF; v_call: TRBV19; d_call: TRBD1; j_call: TRBJ1-6; clone_size: -
cdr3_nt: TGTGCCAGCAGTTTCGGACAGAGCTCCTACAATGAGCAGTTCTTC; cdr3_aa: CASSFGQSSYNEQFF; v_call: TRBV28; d_call: -; j_call: TRBJ2-1; clone_size: -
cdr3_nt: TGCGCCAGCAGCTTGGGACAGGTCAACTCCTACGAGCAGTACTTC; cdr3_aa: CASSLGQVNSYEQYF; v_call: TRBV5-1; d_call: -; j_call: TRBJ2-7; clone_size: -
cdr3_nt: TGCGCCAGCAGCCTAACAGGGGACAGCGTGGAGCAGTACTTC; cdr3_aa: CASSLTGDSVEQYF; v_call: TRBV5-1; d_call: TRBD1; j_call: TRBJ2-7; clone_size: -
cdr3_nt: TGTGCCAGCAGCTCCAGGGGGCGCAGAGACTATGGCTACACCTTC; cdr3_aa: CASSSRGRRDYGYTF; v_call: TRBV7-3; d_call: TRBD1; j_call: TRBJ1-2; clone_size: -
cdr3_nt: TGTGCCAGCATCCCTGGACGAGGGATTAATGAAAAACTGTTTTTT; cdr3_aa: CASIPGRGINEKLFF; v_call: TRBV6-2/TRBV6-3; d_call: -; j_call: TRBJ1-4; clone_size: -
cdr3_nt: TGCGCCAGCAGCTTGCCTAGCGACTCCTACGAGCAGTACTTC; cdr3_aa: CASSLPSDSYEQYF; v_call: TRBV5-1; d_call: -; j_call: TRBJ2-7; clone_size: -
cdr3_nt: TGCGCCAGCAGCTTGGGGTTGACCGGGACAGGGAAAGAAAAACTGTTTTTT; cdr3_aa: CASSLGLTGTGKEKLFF; v_call: TRBV5-1; d_call: TRBD1; j_call: TRBJ1-4; clone_size: -
cdr3_nt: TGTGCCAGCAGCTTGGCGCGCGGGGGTGGCTACACCTTC; cdr3_aa: CASSLARGGGYTF; v_call: TRBV5-6; d_call: -; j_call: TRBJ1-2; clone_size: -
cdr3_nt: TGTGCCAGCAGCCTTTACTCCGGGACAGGGGGCTCACCCCTCCACTTT; cdr3_aa: CASSLYSGTGGSPLHF; v_call: TRBV3-1/TRBV3-2; d_call: TRBD1; j_call: TRBJ1-6; clone_size: -
cdr3_nt: TGTGCCAGCAGCTTGGGGACAGTTAGTTACGAGCAGTACTTC; cdr3_aa: CASSLGTVSYEQYF; v_call: TRBV5-6; d_call: -; j_call: TRBJ2-7; clone_size: -
cdr3_nt: TGCGCCAGCAGCTTGGACAGGGCTAATAATTCACCCCTCCACTTT; cdr3_aa: CASSLDRANNSPLHF; v_call: TRBV5-1; d_call: -; j_call: TRBJ1-6; clone_size: -
cdr3_nt: TGTGCCAGCAGCTTACGGGAGAGCTCCTACGAGCAGTACTTC; cdr3_aa: CASSLRESSYEQYF; v_call: TRBV7-6; d_call: -; j_call: TRBJ2-7; clone_size: -
cdr3_nt: TGTGCCAGCAGTCACGGCCAGGGGGCTACTGGGGCCAACGTCCTGACTTTC; cdr3_aa: CASSHGQGATGANVLTF; v_call: TRBV6-6; d_call: TRBD1; j_call: TRBJ2-6; clone_size: -
cdr3_nt: TGTGCCAGCAGTTCGGGGGGAGCGGGGAACCAAGAGACCCAGTACTTC; cdr3_aa: CASSSGGAGNQETQYF; v_call: TRBV6-2/TRBV6-3; d_call: TRBD2; j_call: TRBJ2-5; clone_size: -
cdr3_nt: TGCAGCGTTGACTCGGGGGGGCCTTACAATGAGCAGTTCTTC; cdr3_aa: CSVDSGGPYNEQFF; v_call: TRBV29-1; d_call: TRBD2; j_call: TRBJ2-1; clone_size: -
cdr3_nt: TGCGCCAGCTCGGACGGGGAAGGGTACGAGACCCAGTACTTC; cdr3_aa: CASSDGEGYETQYF; v_call: TRBV10-1; d_call: -; j_call: TRBJ2-5; clone_size: once
cdr3_nt: TGTGCCAGCAGCCAGGGACAGGTAACCTACGAGCAGTACTTC; cdr3_aa: CASSQGQVTYEQYF; v_call: TRBV28; d_call: TRBD1; j_call: TRBJ2-7; clone_size: -
cdr3_nt: TGCGCCAGCAGCGCGGAAGAGACCCAGTACTTC; cdr3_aa: CASSAEETQYF; v_call: TRBV5-1; d_call: -; j_call: TRBJ2-5; clone_size: -
cdr3_nt: TGCGCCAGCAGCTTGGCCCAGGACCCGTGGGGGCATGAGCAGTTCTTC; cdr3_aa: CASSLAQDPWGHEQFF; v_call: TRBV5-1; d_call: -; j_call: TRBJ2-1; clone_size: -
cdr3_nt: TGTGCCAGCAGCCTTGGGACAGGGGGTTTTTTAAATGAAAAACTGTTTTTT; cdr3_aa: CASSLGTGGFLNEKLFF; v_call: TRBV4-2; d_call: TRBD1; j_call: TRBJ1-4; clone_size: -
cdr3_nt: TGTGCCAGCTCGGAAACGGTGGGCAGCCTTAATGAAAAACTGTTTTTT; cdr3_aa: CASSETVGSLNEKLFF; v_call: TRBV18; d_call: -; j_call: TRBJ1-4; clone_size: once
cdr3_nt: TGCGCCAGCAGCACTGGACTAGCGGGTTTCACAGATACGCAGTATTTT; cdr3_aa: CASSTGLAGFTDTQYF; v_call: TRBV5-1; d_call: TRBD2; j_call: TRBJ2-3; clone_size: -
cdr3_nt: TGTGCCAGCAAAAAGACAGGGGACCACAATCAGCCCCAGCATTTT; cdr3_aa: CASKKTGDHNQPQHF; v_call: TRBV27; d_call: TRBD1; j_call: TRBJ1-5; clone_size: -
cdr3_nt: TGCGCCAGCAGCTTGCAGTCTTCTAACACTGAAGCTTTCTTT; cdr3_aa: CASSLQSSNTEAFF; v_call: TRBV5-1; d_call: -; j_call: TRBJ1-1; clone_size: -